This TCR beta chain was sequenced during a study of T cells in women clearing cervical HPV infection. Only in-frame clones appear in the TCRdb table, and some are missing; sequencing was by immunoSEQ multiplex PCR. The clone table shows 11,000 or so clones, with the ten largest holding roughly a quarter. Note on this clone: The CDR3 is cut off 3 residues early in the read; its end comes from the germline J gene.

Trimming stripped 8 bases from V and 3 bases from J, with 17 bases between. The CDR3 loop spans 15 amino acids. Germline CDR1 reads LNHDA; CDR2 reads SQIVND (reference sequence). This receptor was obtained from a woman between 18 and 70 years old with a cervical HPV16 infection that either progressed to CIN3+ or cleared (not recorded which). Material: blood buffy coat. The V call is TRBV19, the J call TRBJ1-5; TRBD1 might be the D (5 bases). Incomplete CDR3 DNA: TGTGCCAGTTTACCCCCGGGGGTGGTCAATCAGCCC. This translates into CASLPPGVVNQP. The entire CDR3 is CASLPPGVVNQPQHF.